The 19 T cell receptor beta chains in this list originate from one sample, sequenced in a study of metastatic and nonmetastatic thyroid tumors. With MiXCR, TCRdb called clones anew from the PCR reads. The sample lists over 10,000 clones, about 31% occurring once. Nobody among the patients had been given any treatment before thyroid surgery. The sequenced material came from tumor tissue. The receptors were gathered from a female donor with papillary thyroid cancer or a benign thyroid nodule (not recorded which). Some clones in this sample may be carry-over from other donors' samples.

This clone was seen ten or more times. V usage is TRBV14 and J usage is TRBJ2-7, with 7 bases that match TRBD2. The germline V gene encodes CDR1 SGHDN and CDR2 FVKESK. Trimming cost V 4 bases and J 2 bases; bases outside gene matches: 2. The length of the CDR3 is 13 residues. CDR3 sequence: CASSRGGTYEQYF. The CDR3 DNA reads as TGTGCCAGCAGCCGCGGGGGAACCTACGAGCAGTACTTC.

The chain employs TRBV20-1 and TRBJ2-7; TRBD1 aligns across 7 bases. The V segment lost 3 bases and the J segment 2 bases; nucleotides outside the gene matches: 16. The CDR3 extends over 17 amino acids. CDR1 and CDR2 from the germline V gene are DFQATT and SNEGSKA (reference sequence). CDR3 sequence (DNA): TGCAGTGCTAGCCCCGGGACAGCCGCGTCGTCTCCCTACGAGCAGTACTTC. Protein sequence: CSASPGTAASSPYEQYF.

This clone was counted between two and nine times. The rearrangement joins TRBV6-1 to TRBJ2-1; 9 bases align to TRBD2. This CDR3 has 12 amino acids. V was pared by 5 bases and J by 10 bases, with 3 bases of the junction left unmatched. Germline V gene lookup returns CDR1 MNHNS and CDR2 SASEGT. The CDR3 reads CASSPLAGEQFF. CDR3 in DNA: TGTGCCAGCAGTCCTCTAGCGGGGGAGCAGTTCTTC.

The J gene is TRBJ2-7, the V gene TRBV5-1, with 10 bases aligning to TRBD2. V was clipped by 0 bases and J by 4 bases; unmatched bases: 4. The CDR3 extends over 15 amino acids. Germline V CDR1 and CDR2: SGHRS, YFSETQ. The CDR3: CASSLAGGLAYEQYF. CDR3 coding DNA: TGCGCCAGCAGCTTGGCCGGGGGACTAGCGTACGAGCAGTACTTC.

This clone was seen a few times. This chain uses TRBV19 with TRBJ2-1; D is perhaps TRBD2 (5 bases). Trimming shortened V by 5 bases and J by 8 bases, and 13 bases separated the two germline ends. Germline V gene sequence: CDR1 LNHDA, CDR2 SQIVND (reference sequence). CDR3 size: 13 residues. As DNA, the CDR3 is TGTGCCAGTAGTTTGAGGGCCCCCTATGAGCAGTTCTTC. This gives the protein CASSLRAPYEQFF.

The chain employs TRBV3-1 and TRBJ2-7, with 11 bases identical to TRBD2. J gave up 3 bases and V 0 bases, and 4 bases lay outside the gene matches. From germline, CDR1 is LGHDT and CDR2 YNNKEL (reference sequence). The CDR3 spans 16 residues. The CDR3 reads CASSQDTSGSVYEQYF. CDR3 in DNA: TGTGCCAGCAGCCAAGATACTAGCGGGAGTGTCTACGAGCAGTACTTC.

The gene calls are TRBV28 and TRBJ1-6; D perhaps matches TRBD1 (5 bases). Germline loops: CDR1 MDHEN, CDR2 SYDVKM. The CDR3 loop spans 14 amino acids. Between the trimmed V and J ends, which lost 5 bases and 5 bases, there was a span of 10 bases. In DNA form, the CDR3 reads TGTGCCAGCAGTGAGGGACGAGATAATTCACCCCTCCACTTT. This translates into CASSEGRDNSPLHF.

This clone showed up many times. V and J are TRBV7-2 and TRBJ2-1; 11 bases agree with TRBD2. CDR1 and CDR2 from the germline V gene are SGHTA and FQGNSA. The CDR3 is 16 amino acids. V lost 3 bases to trimming and J lost 2 bases; unmatched junction nucleotides: 3. The CDR3 protein is CASSFLAGGAYNEQFF. The CDR3, as DNA: TGTGCCAGCAGCTTCTTAGCGGGGGGGGCCTACAATGAGCAGTTCTTC.

The CDR3 DNA is TGTGCCAGCAGCTTGGGGTACGGAGGGAGGGGGTATGGCTACACCTTC. It specifies CASSLGYGGRGYGYTF. The chain has TRBV5-4 and TRBJ1-2, with D possibly being TRBD1 (6 bases). This CDR3 contains 16 residues. V was cut by 0 bases and J by 5 bases, with 17 bases left in between. Germline V gives CDR1 SGHNT, CDR2 YYREEE (reference sequence). The whole variable domain, filled in from reference TRBV5-4 and TRBJ1-2, reads ETGVTQSPTHLIKTRGQQVTLRCSSQSGHNTVSWYQQALGQGPQFIFQYYREEENGRGNFPPRFSGLQFPNYSSELNVNALELDDSALYLCASSLGYGGRGYGYTFGSGTRLTVV.

This clone showed up just a few times. The chain has TRBV5-1 and TRBJ2-7; D is ambiguous. The CDR3 contains 13 residues. Germline assignment: CDR1 SGHRS and CDR2 YFSETQ. Trimming took off 0 bases at V and 3 bases at J, with 7 bases between the two ends. The CDR3: CASSLESVYEQYF. CDR3 coding DNA: TGCGCCAGCAGCTTGGAATCAGTCTACGAGCAGTACTTC.

This clone was seen a handful of times. Sequence at one end of the junction differs from germline and may be a read error. The gene calls are TRBV7-9 and TRBJ2-3; D not certain. This CDR3 comprises 12 residues. The germline CDR1 and CDR2 sequences are SEHNR and FQNEAQ (reference sequence). The CDR3 DNA reads TGTGCCAGTAGCTTTGGTAGCGATACGCAGTATTTT. The encoded protein is CASSFGSDTQYF.

The chain combines TRBV5-6 with TRBJ1-1, with D possibly being TRBD1 (6 bases). The CDR3 totals 16 residues. The V and J ends lost 1 base and 4 bases respectively, with 17 bases between them. Per germline, CDR1 SGHDT and CDR2 YYEEEE. CDR3 loop: CASSLWGQGVGTEAFF. The CDR3 DNA follows: TGTGCCAGCAGCTTGTGGGGGCAAGGGGTGGGCACTGAAGCTTTCTTT.

This clone is deemed medium-sized. V is TRBV30 and J is TRBJ1-2; D is unclear. V was cut by 0 bases and J by 7 bases, with 12 bases left in between. The length of the CDR3 is 13 residues. Germline lookup yields CDR1 GTSNPN and CDR2 SVGIG (reference sequence). The CDR3 DNA follows: TGTGCCTGGAGTGTGGGCAGGAAGTTTGGCTACACCTTC. Amino acid sequence: CAWSVGRKFGYTF.

This clone is classed as medium-sized. The genes are TRBV11-3 and TRBJ2-7; no definite D call. V lost 5 bases, J lost 4 bases, and 6 bases lay in between. Germline V CDR1 and CDR2: SGHNT, YENEEA. CDR3 length equals 11 residues. CDR3 loop: CASSLRYEQYF. The DNA for the CDR3 is TGTGCCAGCAGCCTACGGTACGAGCAGTACTTC.

The sample holds one count of this clone. This sequence joins TRBV5-5 and TRBJ1-1; D unclear. The CDR3 covers 12 residues. V lost 4 bases to trimming and J lost 10 bases, with 14 bases between them. Germline CDR1 is SGHKS and CDR2 is YYEKEE (reference sequence). This CDR3 is CASSVVRKGAFF. In DNA form, the CDR3 reads TGTGCCAGCAGCGTTGTACGGAAAGGAGCTTTCTTT.

The V call is TRBV19, the J call TRBJ2-7; 11 bases are shared with TRBD2. V shed 9 bases and J 4 bases; nucleotides not matched to a gene: 8. CDR1 is LNHDA, CDR2 SQIVND, per germline (reference sequence). The CDR3 is 14 amino acids. The DNA of the CDR3 is TGTGCCAGCGCTATGACTAGCGGGACGTACGAGCAGTACTTC. Its translation: CASAMTSGTYEQYF.

The sample holds a few counts of this clone. This rearrangement joins TRBV10-3 to TRBJ1-2, with D perhaps TRBD1 (6 bases). This CDR3 is built from 15 residues. Trimming left V 10 bases short and J 7 bases short, with 25 bases between. Germline CDR1 reads ENHRY; CDR2 reads SYGVKD. For the CDR3, the DNA is TGTGCCACCCGGACAGCCTCTACTCCCAGGGGTGGCTACACCTTC. Translation: CATRTASTPRGGYTF.

This clone has just a few counts. The V and J genes are TRBV12-3 or TRBV12-4 and TRBJ1-6; a possible D gene is TRBD1 (5 bases). V was shortened by 6 bases and J by 9 bases, with 12 bases between the two germline ends. This CDR3 has 13 amino acids. The CDR3 nucleotides are TGTGCCAGCAGCTTAAGACAGTTTTCACCCCTCCACTTT. It translates to CASSLRQFSPLHF.

This clone qualifies as medium-sized (0.01 to 0.1%). The V call is TRBV11-2, the J call TRBJ2-3; TRBD1 is a possible D gene (5 bases). Germline V gene data show CDR1 as SGHAT and CDR2 as FQNNGV. CDR3 size: 14 residues. V lost 2 bases and J lost 4, with 10 bases in between. The CDR3 loop is CASSLTRVADTQYF. The CDR3 DNA is TGTGCCAGCAGCTTAACCAGGGTGGCAGATACGCAGTATTTT.